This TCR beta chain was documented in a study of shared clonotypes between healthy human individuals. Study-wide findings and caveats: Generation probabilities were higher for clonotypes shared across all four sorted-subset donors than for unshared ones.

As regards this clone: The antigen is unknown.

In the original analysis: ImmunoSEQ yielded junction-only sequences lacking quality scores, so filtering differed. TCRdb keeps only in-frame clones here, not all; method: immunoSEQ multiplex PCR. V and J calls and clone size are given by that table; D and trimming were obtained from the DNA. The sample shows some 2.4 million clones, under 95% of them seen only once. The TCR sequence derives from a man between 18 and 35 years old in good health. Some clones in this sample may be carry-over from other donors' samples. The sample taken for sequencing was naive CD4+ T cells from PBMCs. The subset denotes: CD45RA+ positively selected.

The CDR3: CAIPSGSGANVLTF. As DNA, the CDR3 is TGTGCCATCCCCTCGGGCTCTGGGGCCAACGTCCTGACTTTC. The chain carries TRBV10-3 and TRBJ2-6; no reliable D call. Trimming pared 8 bases from V and 0 bases from J, leaving 8 bases between. The CDR3 runs 14 residues. CDR1 and CDR2 (germline): ENHRY, SYGVKD.